This T cell receptor (beta chain) was sequenced in a study of cytomegalovirus exposure and HLA in healthy donors. Overall study findings and caveats: TCR beta chains numbering more than 150 were designated cytomegalovirus-associated. In a later analysis, parvovirus B19, influenza, CMV and Epstein-Barr virus appeared linked to several top co-occurrence clusters. Later genetic work tied a missense DCLRE1C variant to beta-chain V and J trimming.

This CDR3 spans 13 amino acids. Germline V lookup: CDR1 SGHRS, CDR2 YFSETQ. The V end lost 5 bases, the J end lost 1 base, and 9 bases lay between the germline ends. Both 60 Vbeta primers and 13 Jbeta primers went into the PCR. TCRdb keeps only in-frame clones here, not all; method: immunoSEQ multiplex PCR. This repertoire shows roughly 100,000 clones, roughly three quarters found once; its top ten account for 1% to 1.5%. With respect to this clone: Its antigen is still unknown.

The rearrangement uses TRBV5-1 and TRBJ1-1; D is undetermined. The sample was PBMCs. The clonotype comes from a middle-aged man in good health and CMV-seronegative. The CDR3 protein is CASSSGKNTEAFF. The CDR3 DNA sequence: TGCGCCAGCAGTTCCGGGAAGAACACTGAAGCTTTCTTT.